The 10 T cell receptor beta chains given below trace back to one sample, sequenced in a study of OX40 agonist ivuxolimab in advanced cancers. Only in-frame clones appear in the TCRdb table, and some are missing; sequencing was by immunoSEQ multiplex PCR. The table has tens of thousands of clones, around 90% seen once. Sample: CD4+ or CD8+ T cells sorted from blood, taken in a trial of the OX40 agonist ivuxolimab. These receptors came from an adult with an advanced solid tumor such as melanoma, head and neck, liver or kidney cancer.

The chain uses TRBV6-5 and TRBJ2-7, with TRBD1 identical over 9 bases. Trimming cost V 4 bases and J 2 bases; bases outside gene matches: 3. CDR1 is MNHEY and CDR2 is SVGAGI in the germline V gene. The CDR3 is made up of 14 amino acids. CDR3 region: CASSFRQGAYEQYF. The CDR3 DNA is TGTGCCAGCAGTTTTAGACAGGGGGCCTACGAGCAGTACTTC.

The V call is TRBV6-5, the J call TRBJ1-2; 7 positions agree with TRBD1. Trimming took 6 bases from V and 0 from J; bases not matched to a gene: 4. Germline CDR1 MNHEY, CDR2 SVGAGI. CDR3 length: 14 amino acids. CDR3 DNA sequence: TGTGCCAGCAGCAGACAGGGTACTAACTATGGCTACACCTTC. This gives the protein CASSRQGTNYGYTF.

The chain is built from TRBV11-3 and TRBJ2-2, with D maybe TRBD1 (5 bases). Germline V lookup: CDR1 SGHNT, CDR2 YENEEA. The V end lost 0 bases, the J end lost 0 bases, and 8 bases lay between the germline ends. The CDR3 length is 16 residues. The CDR3 DNA follows: TGTGCCAGCAGCTTAGAGGGGCCACCGAACACCGGGGAGCTGTTTTTT. Translating gives CASSLEGPPNTGELFF.

J is TRBJ2-7 and V is TRBV11-2, with 8 bases fitting TRBD1. V lost 5 bases, J lost 5 bases, and 14 bases stayed unmatched. The length of the CDR3 is 16 residues. Germline V gene lookup returns CDR1 SGHAT and CDR2 FQNNGV. DNA for the CDR3: TGTGCCAGCAGCCGGGCTTGGGACAGGCCCTCAGACGAGCAGTACTTC. Translating it yields CASSRAWDRPSDEQYF.

J is TRBJ1-5 and V is TRBV28; possibly TRBD1 for D (5 bases). CDR1 and CDR2 from the germline V gene are MDHEN and SYDVKM. Between the trimmed V and J ends, which lost 8 bases and 4 bases, there was a span of 9 bases. The CDR3 covers 12 residues. Here the CDR3 DNA reads TGTGCCAGCGCCGGGGGTAATCAGCCCCAGCATTTT. It encodes CASAGGNQPQHF.

The chain links TRBV10-1 to TRBJ2-7; perhaps D is TRBD1 or TRBD2 (6 bases each). From germline, CDR1 is WNHNN and CDR2 SYGVQD (reference sequence). V was clipped by 7 bases and J by 7 bases, with 20 bases between them. The length of the CDR3 is 14 residues. CDR3 residues: CASTTGAEPGEQYF. CDR3 coding DNA: TGCGCCAGCACTACGGGGGCCGAGCCGGGGGAGCAGTACTTC.

The CDR3 spells CASSITSRDTQYF. The CDR3 bases are TGTGCCAGTAGTATAACTAGCAGGGATACGCAGTATTTT. The rearrangement uses TRBV19 and TRBJ2-3, with a possible D match to TRBD2 (6 bases). The CDR3 extends over 13 amino acids. Between the trimmed V and J ends, which lost 2 bases and 6 bases, there was a span of 9 bases. CDR1 is LNHDA, CDR2 SQIVND, per germline (reference sequence).

The gene calls are TRBV7-2 and TRBJ2-3; 7 bases line up with TRBD1. The CDR3 covers 13 residues. Losses at the gene ends were 7 bases for V and 2 bases for J; bases not matched to a gene: 3. Per the germline V gene, CDR1 is SGHTA and CDR2 is FQGNSA. The CDR3 region has the DNA TGTGCCAGCAAGAGGGGGCTCACAGATACGCAGTATTTT. Its translation is CASKRGLTDTQYF.

The chain joins TRBV5-6 to TRBJ1-5; 10 nucleotides align to TRBD1. The CDR3 loop spans 16 amino acids. Germline V lookup: CDR1 SGHDT, CDR2 YYEEEE. V shed 2 bases, J shed 4 bases, and the junction held 6 bases outside the gene matches. CDR3 DNA sequence: TGTGCCAGCAGCTTAGACAGGGGGCCTGTGAATCAGCCCCAGCATTTT. Protein: CASSLDRGPVNQPQHF. Drawing the rest from reference TRBV5-6 and TRBJ1-5, the complete variable domain is DAGVTQSPTHLIKTRGQQVTLRCSPKSGHDTVSWYQQALGQGPQFIFQYYEEEERQRGNFPDRFSGHQFPNYSSELNVNALLLGDSALYLCASSLDRGPVNQPQHFGDGTRLSIL.

The chain has TRBV6-6 and TRBJ2-7; a possible D gene is TRBD2 (5 bases). Looked up from germline, CDR1 is MNHNY and CDR2 is SVGAGI (reference sequence). The CDR3 sequence is 14 residues long. Trimming took 6 bases from V and 2 from J, leaving 14 bases between them. The DNA for the CDR3 is TGTGCCAGCAGGGACTGGTCCGACACCTACGAGCAGTACTTC. This gives the protein CASRDWSDTYEQYF.